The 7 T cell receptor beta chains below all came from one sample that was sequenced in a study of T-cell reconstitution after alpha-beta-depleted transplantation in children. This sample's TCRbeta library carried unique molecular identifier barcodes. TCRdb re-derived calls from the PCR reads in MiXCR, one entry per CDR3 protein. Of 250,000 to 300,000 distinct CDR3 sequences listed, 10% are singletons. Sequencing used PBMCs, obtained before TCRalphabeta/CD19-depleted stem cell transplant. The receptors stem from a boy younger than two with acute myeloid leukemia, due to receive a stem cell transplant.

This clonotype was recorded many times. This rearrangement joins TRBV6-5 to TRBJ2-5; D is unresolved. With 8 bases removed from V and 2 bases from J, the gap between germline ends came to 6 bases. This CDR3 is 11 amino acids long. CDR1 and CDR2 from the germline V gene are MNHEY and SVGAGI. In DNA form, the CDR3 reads TGTGCCAGCCGGAAACAAGAGACCCAGTACTTC. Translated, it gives CASRKQETQYF.

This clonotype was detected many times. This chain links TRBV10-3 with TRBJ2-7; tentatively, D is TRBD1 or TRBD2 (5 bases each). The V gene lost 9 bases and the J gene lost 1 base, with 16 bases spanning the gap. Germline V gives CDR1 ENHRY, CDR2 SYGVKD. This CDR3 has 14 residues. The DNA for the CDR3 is TGTGCCATTCGGTCGGGGACGGAATCCTACGAGCAGTACTTC. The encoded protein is CAIRSGTESYEQYF.

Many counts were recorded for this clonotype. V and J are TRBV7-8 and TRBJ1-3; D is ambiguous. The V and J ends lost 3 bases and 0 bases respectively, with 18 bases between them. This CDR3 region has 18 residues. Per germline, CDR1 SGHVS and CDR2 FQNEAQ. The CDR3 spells CASSFSTTGFSSGNTIYF. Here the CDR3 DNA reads TGTGCCAGCAGCTTTTCGACTACGGGATTCAGCTCTGGAAACACCATATATTTT.

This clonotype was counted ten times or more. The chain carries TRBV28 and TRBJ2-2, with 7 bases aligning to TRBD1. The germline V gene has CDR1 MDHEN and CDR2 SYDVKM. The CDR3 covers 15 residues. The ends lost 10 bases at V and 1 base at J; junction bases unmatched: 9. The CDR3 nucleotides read TGTGCCATCCCAGACAGGGCAAAGAACACCGGGGAGCTGTTTTTT. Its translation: CAIPDRAKNTGELFF.

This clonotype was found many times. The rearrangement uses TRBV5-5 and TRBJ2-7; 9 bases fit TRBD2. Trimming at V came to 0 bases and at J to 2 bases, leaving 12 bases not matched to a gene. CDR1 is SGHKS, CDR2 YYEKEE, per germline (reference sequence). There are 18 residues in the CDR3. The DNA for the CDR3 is TGTGCCAGCAGCTTGGAAGCCGGACTAGCGCTCCCACCCTACGAGCAGTACTTC. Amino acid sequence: CASSLEAGLALPPYEQYF. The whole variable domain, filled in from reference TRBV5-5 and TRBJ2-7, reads DAGVTQSPTHLIKTRGQQVTLRCSPISGHKSVSWYQQVLGQGPQFIFQYYEKEERGRGNFPDRFSARQFPNYSSELNVNALLLGDSALYLCASSLEAGLALPPYEQYFGPGTRLTVT.

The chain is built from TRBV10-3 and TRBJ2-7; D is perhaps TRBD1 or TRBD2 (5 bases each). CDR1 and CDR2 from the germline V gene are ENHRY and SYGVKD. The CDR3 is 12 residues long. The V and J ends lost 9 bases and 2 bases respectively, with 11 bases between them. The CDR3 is CAMGDRAYEQYF. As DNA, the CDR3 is TGTGCCATGGGGGACCGGGCCTACGAGCAGTACTTC.

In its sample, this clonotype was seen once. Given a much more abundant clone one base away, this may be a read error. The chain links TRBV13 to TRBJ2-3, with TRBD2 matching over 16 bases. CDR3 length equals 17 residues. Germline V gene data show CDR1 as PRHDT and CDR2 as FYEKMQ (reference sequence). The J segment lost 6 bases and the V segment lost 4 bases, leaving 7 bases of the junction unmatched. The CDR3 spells CASSCGTSGRASDTQYF. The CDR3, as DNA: TGTGCCAGCAGCTGCGGGACTAGCGGGAGGGCGAGTGATACGCAGTATTTT.